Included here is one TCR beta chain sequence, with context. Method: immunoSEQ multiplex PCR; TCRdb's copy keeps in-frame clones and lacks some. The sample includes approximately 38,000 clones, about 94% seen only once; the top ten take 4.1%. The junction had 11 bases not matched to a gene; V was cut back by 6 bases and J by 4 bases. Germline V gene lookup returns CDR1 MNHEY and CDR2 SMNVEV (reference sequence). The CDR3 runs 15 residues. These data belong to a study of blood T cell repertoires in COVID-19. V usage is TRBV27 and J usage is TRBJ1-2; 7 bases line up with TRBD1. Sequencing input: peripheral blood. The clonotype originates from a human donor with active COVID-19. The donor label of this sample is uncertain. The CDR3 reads CASSPGQAVSYGYTF. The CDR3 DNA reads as TGTGCCAGCAGCCCAGGACAGGCCGTTAGCTATGGCTACACCTTC.